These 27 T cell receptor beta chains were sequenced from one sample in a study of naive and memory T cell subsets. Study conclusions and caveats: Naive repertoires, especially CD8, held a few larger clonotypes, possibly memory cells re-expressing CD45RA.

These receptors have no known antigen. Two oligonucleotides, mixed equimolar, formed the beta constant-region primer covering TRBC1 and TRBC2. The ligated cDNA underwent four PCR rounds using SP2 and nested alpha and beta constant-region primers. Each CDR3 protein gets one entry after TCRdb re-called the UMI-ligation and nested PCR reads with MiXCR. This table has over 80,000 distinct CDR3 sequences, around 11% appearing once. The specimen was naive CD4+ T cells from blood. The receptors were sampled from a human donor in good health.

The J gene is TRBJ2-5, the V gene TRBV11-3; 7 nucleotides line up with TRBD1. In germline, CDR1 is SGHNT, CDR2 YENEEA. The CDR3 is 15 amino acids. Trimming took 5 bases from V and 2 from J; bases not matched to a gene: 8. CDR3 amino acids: CASSPGTASQETQYF. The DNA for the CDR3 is TGTGCCAGCAGCCCAGGGACAGCATCACAAGAGACCCAGTACTTC.

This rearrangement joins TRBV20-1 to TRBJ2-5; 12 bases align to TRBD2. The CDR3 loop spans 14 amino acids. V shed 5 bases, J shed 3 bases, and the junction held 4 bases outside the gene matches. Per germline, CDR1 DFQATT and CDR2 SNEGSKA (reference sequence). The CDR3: CSALAGGSKETQYF. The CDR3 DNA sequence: TGCAGTGCTCTAGCGGGAGGGTCCAAAGAGACCCAGTACTTC.

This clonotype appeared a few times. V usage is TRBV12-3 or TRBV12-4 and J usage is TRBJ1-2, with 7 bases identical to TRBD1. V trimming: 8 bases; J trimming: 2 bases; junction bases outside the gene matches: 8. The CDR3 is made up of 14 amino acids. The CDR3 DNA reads TGTGCCAGCGGAACAAAGACAGGGAACTATGGCTACACCTTC. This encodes CASGTKTGNYGYTF.

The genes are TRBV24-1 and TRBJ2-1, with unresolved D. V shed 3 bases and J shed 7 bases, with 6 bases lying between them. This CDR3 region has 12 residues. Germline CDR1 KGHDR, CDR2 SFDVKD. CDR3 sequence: CATSDGRNEQFF. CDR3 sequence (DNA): TGTGCCACCAGTGATGGTCGTAATGAGCAGTTCTTC.

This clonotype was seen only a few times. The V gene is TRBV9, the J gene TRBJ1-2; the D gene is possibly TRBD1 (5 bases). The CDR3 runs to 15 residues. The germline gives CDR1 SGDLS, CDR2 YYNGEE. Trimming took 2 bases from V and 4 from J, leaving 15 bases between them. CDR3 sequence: CASSVKGAAPYGYTF. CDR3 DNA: TGTGCCAGCAGCGTCAAAGGGGCGGCTCCCTATGGCTACACCTTC.

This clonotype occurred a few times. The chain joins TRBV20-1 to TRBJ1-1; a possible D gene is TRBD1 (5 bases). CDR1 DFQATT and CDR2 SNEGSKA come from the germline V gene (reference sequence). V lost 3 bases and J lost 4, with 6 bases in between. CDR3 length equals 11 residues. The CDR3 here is CSASDSTEAFF. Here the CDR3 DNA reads TGCAGTGCTAGTGACAGCACTGAAGCTTTCTTT.

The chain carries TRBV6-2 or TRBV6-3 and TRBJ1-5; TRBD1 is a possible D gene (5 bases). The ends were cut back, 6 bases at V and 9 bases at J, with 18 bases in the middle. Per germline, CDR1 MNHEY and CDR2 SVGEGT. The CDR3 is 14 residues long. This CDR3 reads CASRPGTTERPQHF. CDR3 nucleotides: TGTGCCAGCAGGCCCGGGACCACCGAGCGGCCCCAGCATTTT.

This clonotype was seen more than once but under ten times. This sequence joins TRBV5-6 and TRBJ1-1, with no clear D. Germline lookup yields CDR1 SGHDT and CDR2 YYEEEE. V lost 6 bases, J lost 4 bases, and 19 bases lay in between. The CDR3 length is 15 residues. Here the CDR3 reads CASNLRFGGLTEAFF. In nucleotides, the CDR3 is TGTGCCAGCAACCTACGTTTTGGAGGTCTCACTGAAGCTTTCTTT.

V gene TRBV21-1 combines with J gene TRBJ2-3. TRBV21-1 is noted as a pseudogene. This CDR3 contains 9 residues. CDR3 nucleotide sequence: TGTGCCAGCAGCAGGAAGGAGTATTTT. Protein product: CASSRKEYF.

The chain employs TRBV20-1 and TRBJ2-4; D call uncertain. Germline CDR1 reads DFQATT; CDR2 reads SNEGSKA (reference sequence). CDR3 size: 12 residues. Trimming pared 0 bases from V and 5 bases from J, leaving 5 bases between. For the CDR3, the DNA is TGCAGTGCTAGAGAATCCCAAAACATTCAGTACTTC. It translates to CSARESQNIQYF.

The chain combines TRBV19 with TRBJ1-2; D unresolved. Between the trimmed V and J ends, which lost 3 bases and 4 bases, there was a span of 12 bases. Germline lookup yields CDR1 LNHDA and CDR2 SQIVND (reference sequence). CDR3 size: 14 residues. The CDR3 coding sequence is TGTGCCAGTAGTATTCCAGGCCTTGCCTATGGCTACACCTTC. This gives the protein CASSIPGLAYGYTF.

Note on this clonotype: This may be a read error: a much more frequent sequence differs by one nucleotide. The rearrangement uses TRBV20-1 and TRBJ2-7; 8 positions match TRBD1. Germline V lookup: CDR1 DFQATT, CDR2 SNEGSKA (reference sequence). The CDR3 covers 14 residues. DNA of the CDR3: TGCAGTGCTAGAGATCAGGACAGGGTGTACGAGCAGAACTTC. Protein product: CSARDQDRVYEQNF.

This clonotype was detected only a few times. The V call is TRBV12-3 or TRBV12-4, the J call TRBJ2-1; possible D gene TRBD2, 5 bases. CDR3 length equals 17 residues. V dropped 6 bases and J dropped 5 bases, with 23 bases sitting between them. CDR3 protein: CASSPRETYFTNNEQFF. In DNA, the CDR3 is TGTGCCAGCAGCCCCCGGGAAACCTATTTCACCAACAATGAGCAGTTCTTC.

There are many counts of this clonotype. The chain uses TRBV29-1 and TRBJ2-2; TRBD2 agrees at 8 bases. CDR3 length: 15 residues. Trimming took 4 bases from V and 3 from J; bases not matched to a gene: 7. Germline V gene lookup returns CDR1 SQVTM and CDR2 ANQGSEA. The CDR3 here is CSVGSSGGDTGELFF. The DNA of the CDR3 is TGCAGCGTTGGAAGTTCCGGGGGGGACACCGGGGAGCTGTTTTTT.

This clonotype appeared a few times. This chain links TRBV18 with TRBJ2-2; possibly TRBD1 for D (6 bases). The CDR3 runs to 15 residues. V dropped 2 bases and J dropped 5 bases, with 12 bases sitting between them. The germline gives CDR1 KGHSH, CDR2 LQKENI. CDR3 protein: CASSPRTAMTGELFF. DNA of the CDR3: TGTGCCAGCTCACCAAGGACAGCTATGACCGGGGAGCTGTTTTTT.

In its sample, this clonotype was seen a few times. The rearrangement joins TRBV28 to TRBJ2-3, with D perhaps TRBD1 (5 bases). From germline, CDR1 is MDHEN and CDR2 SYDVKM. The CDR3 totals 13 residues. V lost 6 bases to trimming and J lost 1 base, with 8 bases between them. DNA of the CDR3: TGTGCCAGCAGCACAGGAGGCACAGATACGCAGTATTTT. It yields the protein CASSTGGTDTQYF.

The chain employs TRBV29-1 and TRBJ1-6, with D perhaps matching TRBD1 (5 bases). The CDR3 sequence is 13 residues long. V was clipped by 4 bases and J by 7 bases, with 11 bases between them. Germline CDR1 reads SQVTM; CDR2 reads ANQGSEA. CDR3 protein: CSVGGGPNSPLHF. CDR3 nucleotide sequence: TGCAGCGTTGGGGGCGGGCCAAATTCACCCCTCCACTTT.

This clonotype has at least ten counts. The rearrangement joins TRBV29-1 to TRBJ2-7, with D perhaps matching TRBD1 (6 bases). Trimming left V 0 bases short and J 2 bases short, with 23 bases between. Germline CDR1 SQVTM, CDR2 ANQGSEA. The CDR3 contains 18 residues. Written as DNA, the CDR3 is TGCAGCGTTGAAGAGGCTAGTTTACAGGGCAGTCGTGCCTACGAGCAGTACTTC. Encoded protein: CSVEEASLQGSRAYEQYF.

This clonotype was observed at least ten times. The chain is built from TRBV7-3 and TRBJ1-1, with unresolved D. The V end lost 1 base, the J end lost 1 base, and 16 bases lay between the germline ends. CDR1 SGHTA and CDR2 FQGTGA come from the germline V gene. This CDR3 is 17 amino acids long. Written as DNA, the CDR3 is TGTGCCAGCAGCTTAAGGTCCGGAACAGCAACGAACACTGAAGCTTTCTTT. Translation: CASSLRSGTATNTEAFF.

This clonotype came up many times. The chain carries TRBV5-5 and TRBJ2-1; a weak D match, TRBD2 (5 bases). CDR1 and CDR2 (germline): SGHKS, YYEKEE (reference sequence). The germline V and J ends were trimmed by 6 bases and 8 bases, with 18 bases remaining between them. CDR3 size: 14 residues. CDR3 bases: TGTGCCAGCACCGCGGGTGCCCCGGGCGATGAGCAGTTCTTC. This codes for CASTAGAPGDEQFF. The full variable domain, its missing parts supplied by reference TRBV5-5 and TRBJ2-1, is DAGVTQSPTHLIKTRGQQVTLRCSPISGHKSVSWYQQVLGQGPQFIFQYYEKEERGRGNFPDRFSARQFPNYSSELNVNALLLGDSALYLCASTAGAPGDEQFFGPGTRLTVL.

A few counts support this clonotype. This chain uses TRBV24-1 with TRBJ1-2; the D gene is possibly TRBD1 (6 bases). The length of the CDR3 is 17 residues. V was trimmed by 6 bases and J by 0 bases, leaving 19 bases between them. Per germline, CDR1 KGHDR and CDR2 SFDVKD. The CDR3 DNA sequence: TGTGCCACCAGTCCCGACAGGCCAACCTCCGCTAACTATGGCTACACCTTC. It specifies CATSPDRPTSANYGYTF.

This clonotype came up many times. Here the CDR3 reads CASSDDSYGYTF. The CDR3 DNA sequence: TGTGCCAGCAGTGATGACAGTTATGGCTACACCTTC. The J gene is TRBJ1-2, the V gene TRBV6-2 or TRBV6-3; TRBD1 might be the D (5 bases). CDR1 and CDR2 from the germline V gene are MNHEY and SVGEGT. The CDR3 runs 12 residues. V was cut by 5 bases and J by 5 bases, with 9 bases left in between.

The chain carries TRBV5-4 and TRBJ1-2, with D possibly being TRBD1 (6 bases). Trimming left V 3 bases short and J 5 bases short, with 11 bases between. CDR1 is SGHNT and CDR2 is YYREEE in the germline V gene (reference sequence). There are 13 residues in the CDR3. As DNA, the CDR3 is TGTGCCAGCAGCTCTGGACAGTTATATGGCTACACCTTC. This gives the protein CASSSGQLYGYTF.

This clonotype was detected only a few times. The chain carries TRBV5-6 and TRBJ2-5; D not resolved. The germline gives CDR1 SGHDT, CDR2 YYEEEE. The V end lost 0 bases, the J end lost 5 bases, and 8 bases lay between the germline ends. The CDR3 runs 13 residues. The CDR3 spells CASSLGWMETQYF. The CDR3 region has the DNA TGTGCCAGCAGCTTGGGATGGATGGAGACCCAGTACTTC.

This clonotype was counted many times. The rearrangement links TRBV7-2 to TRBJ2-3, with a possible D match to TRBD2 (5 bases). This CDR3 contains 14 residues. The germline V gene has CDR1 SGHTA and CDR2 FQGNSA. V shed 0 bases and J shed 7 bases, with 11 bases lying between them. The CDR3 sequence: CASSLAQRPNTQYF. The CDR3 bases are TGTGCCAGCAGCTTAGCGCAGCGGCCGAATACGCAGTATTTT.

Here the CDR3 reads CASVGGGRHNTEAFF. The CDR3 DNA sequence: TGTGCCAGCGTTGGGGGGGGCAGGCATAACACTGAAGCTTTCTTT. The chain couples TRBV6-1 to TRBJ1-1, with a tentative D call TRBD1 (6 bases). V was clipped by 8 bases and J by 2 bases, with 18 bases between them. The CDR3 has 15 residues. The germline V gene has CDR1 MNHNS and CDR2 SASEGT.

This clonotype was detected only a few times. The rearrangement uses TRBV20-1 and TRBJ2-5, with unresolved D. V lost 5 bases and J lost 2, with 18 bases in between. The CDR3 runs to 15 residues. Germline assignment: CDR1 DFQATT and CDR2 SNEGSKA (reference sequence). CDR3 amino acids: CSAPTRATLQETQYF. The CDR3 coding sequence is TGCAGTGCTCCTACCCGGGCAACATTACAAGAGACCCAGTACTTC.